This T cell receptor (beta chain) is drawn from a study of cytomegalovirus exposure and HLA in healthy donors. Germline assignment: CDR1 LGHNA and CDR2 YSLEER. V lost 0 bases and J lost 2; bases outside the gene matches: 9. The length of the CDR3 is 18 residues. Primers for the PCR totalled 60 Vbeta and 13 Jbeta. Assay: immunoSEQ multiplex PCR; the TCRdb copy retains only in-frame clones and omits some. In the table there are 150,000 to 200,000 clones, 65% to 90% of which are singletons. Sequencing used PBMCs. This TCR came from a human donor in good health. V usage is TRBV4-3 and J usage is TRBJ2-3; 9 positions match TRBD2. CDR3 DNA sequence: TGCGCCAGCAGCCAAGATTACGGCGGGGGGGTAGACACAGATACGCAGTATTTT. This codes for CASSQDYGGGVDTDTQYF.